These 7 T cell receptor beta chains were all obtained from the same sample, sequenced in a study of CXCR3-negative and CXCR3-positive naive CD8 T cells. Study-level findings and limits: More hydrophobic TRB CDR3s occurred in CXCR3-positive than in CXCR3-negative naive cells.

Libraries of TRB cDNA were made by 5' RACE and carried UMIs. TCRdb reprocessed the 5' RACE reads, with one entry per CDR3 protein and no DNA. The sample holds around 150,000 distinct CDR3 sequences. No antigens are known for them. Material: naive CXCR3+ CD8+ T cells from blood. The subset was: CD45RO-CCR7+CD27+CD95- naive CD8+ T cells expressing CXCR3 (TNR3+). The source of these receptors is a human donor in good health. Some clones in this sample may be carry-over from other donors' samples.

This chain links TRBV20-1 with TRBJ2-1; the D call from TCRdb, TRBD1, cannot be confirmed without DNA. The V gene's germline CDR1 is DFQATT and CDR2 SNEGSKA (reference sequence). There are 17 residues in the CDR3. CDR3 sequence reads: CSASAGGVATTRQGQFF.

CDR3: CASSSTPTGSNQPQHF. This chain connects TRBV5-5 to TRBJ1-5; TCRdb proposes TRBD1, but this gene call is untestable without DNA. The CDR3 is 16 amino acids. Germline CDR1 reads SGHKS; CDR2 reads YYEKEE (reference sequence).

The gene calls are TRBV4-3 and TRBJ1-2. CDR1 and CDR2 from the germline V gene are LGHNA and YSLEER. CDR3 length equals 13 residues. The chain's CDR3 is CASSPKLRDGYTF.

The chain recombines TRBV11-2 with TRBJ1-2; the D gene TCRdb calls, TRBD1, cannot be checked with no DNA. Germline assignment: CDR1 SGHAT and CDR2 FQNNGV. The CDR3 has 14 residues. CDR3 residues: CASSSGQFNYGYTF.

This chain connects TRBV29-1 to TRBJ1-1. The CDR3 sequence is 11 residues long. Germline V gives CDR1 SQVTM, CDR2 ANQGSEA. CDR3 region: CSLVSNTEAFF.

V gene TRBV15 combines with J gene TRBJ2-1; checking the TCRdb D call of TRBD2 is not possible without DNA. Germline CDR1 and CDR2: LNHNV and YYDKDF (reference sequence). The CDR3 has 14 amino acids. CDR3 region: CATRTSGGPNEQFF.

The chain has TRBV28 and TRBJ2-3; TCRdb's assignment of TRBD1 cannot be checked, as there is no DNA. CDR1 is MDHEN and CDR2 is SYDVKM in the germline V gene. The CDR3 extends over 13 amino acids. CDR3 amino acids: CASSGQPTDTQYF.